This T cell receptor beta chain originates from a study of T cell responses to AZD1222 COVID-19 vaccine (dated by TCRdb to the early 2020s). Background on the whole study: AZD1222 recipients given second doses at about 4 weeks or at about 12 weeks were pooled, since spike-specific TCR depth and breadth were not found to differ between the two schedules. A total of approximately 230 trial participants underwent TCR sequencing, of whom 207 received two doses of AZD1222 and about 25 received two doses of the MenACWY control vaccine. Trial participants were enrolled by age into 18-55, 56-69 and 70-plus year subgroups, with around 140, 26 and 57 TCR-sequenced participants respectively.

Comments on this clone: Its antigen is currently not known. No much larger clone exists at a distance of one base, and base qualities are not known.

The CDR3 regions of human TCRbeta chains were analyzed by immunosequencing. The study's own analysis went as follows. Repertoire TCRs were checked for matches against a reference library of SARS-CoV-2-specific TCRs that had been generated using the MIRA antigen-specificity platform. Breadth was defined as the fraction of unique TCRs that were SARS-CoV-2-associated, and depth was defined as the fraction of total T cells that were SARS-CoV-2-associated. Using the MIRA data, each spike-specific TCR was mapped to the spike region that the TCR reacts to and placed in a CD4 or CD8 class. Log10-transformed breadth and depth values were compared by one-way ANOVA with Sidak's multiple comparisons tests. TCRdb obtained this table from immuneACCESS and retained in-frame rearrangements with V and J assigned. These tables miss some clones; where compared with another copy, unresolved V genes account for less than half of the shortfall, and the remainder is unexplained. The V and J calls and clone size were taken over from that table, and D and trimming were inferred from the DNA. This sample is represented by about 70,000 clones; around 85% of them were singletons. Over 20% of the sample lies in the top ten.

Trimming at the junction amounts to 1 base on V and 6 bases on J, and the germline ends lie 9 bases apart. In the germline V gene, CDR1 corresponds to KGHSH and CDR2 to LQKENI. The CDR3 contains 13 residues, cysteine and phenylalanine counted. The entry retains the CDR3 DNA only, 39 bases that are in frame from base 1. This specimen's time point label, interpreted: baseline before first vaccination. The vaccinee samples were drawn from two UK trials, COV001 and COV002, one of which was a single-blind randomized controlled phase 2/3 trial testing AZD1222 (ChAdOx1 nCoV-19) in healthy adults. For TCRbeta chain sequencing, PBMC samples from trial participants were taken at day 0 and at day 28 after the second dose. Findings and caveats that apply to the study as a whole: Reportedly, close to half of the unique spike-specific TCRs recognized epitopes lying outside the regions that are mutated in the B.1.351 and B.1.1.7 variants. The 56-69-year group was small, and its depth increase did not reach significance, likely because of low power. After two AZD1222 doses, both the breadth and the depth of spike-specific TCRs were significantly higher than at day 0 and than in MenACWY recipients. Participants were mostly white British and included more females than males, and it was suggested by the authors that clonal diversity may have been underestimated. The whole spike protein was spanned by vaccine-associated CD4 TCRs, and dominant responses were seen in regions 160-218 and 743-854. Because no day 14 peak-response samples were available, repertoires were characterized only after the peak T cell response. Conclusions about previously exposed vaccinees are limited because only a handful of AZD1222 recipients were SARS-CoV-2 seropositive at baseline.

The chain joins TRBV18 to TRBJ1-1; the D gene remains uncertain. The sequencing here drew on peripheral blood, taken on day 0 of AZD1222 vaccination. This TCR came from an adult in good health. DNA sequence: TGTGCCAGCTCACCACTACTACGGTCTGAAGCTTTCTTT. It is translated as CASSPLLRSEAFF.